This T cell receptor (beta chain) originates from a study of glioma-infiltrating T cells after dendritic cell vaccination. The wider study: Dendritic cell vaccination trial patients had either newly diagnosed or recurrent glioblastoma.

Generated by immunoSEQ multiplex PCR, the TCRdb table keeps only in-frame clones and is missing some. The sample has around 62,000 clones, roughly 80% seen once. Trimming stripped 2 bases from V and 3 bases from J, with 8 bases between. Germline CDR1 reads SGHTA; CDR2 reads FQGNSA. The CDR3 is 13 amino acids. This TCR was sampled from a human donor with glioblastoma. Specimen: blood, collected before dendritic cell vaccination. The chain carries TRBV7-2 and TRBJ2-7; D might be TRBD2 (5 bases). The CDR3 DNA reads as TGTGCCAGCAGCTTAACACTAGACTACGAGCAGTACTTC. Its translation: CASSLTLDYEQYF.